This TCR beta chain was recovered during a study of blood T cell repertoires in COVID-19. Turning to the study itself: The analysed material was cDNA or gDNA that came from T cells, B-cell-depleted T cells, or PBMCs.

As originally analysed: The authors estimated nucleated cell counts from reference gene primer amplification. TCRdb's table, derived via immunoSEQ multiplex PCR, lists solely in-frame clones and lacks some. Clone size and V and J calls were adopted from that table, with D and trimming inferred from the DNA. The sample yields 200,000 to 250,000 clones, about nine tenths seen once. This clone was detected once. The sequence was obtained from a woman aged 60 to 75 with acute or convalescent COVID-19. Sequencing was carried out using peripheral blood.

In nucleotides, the CDR3 is TGTGCCAGCAGCTCGTACTCTACCTCCTACGAGCAGTACTTC. This codes for CASSSYSTSYEQYF. This chain links TRBV7-9 with TRBJ2-7; no reliable D call. V lost 4 bases, J lost 0 bases, and 10 bases lay in between. The CDR3 totals 14 residues. Germline CDR1 and CDR2: SEHNR and FQNEAQ (reference sequence). The entire variable domain, with the rest obtained from reference TRBV7-9 and TRBJ2-7, is as follows: DTGVSQNPRHKITKRGQNVTFRCDPISEHNRLYWYRQTLGQGPEFLTYFQNEAQLEKSRLLSDRFSAERPKGSFSTLEIQRTEQGDSAMYLCASSSYSTSYEQYFGPGTRLTVT.